The 6 T cell receptor beta chains listed next were all sequenced from one sample in a study of beta chain features in type 1 diabetes. These receptors have no identified antigens. General study results and limits: Researchers report that Type 1 diabetes patients had moderately but significantly shorter TCRB CDR3s across all four CD4+ subsets.

Expressed TCRB transcripts got sequenced, as all isolated RNA was reverse transcribed. The method was immunoSEQ multiplex PCR; TCRdb's version includes in-frame clones alone and lacks a portion of them. The sample yields around 690,000 clones, around 12% seen once. The sequenced material came from naive CD4+ T cells from blood. These receptors came from a man younger than 45 with type 1 diabetes.

This clone was seen a handful of times. DNA of the CDR3: TGTGCCAGCAGTACACGGACTAGCACCTACGAGCAGTACTTC. This encodes CASSTRTSTYEQYF. V is TRBV27 and J is TRBJ2-7; 8 bases are shared with TRBD2. Germline-derived CDR1 and CDR2 are MNHEY and SMNVEV (reference sequence). Germline trimming cut 5 bases from V and 2 bases from J; bases unmatched to any gene: 5. This CDR3 has 14 amino acids.

The CDR3 is CASSLVGQGQGETQYF. The DNA of the CDR3 is TGCGCCAGCAGCTTGGTGGGACAGGGACAAGGAGAGACCCAGTACTTC. The chain recombines TRBV5-1 with TRBJ2-5; 9 positions match TRBD1. V lost 0 bases and J lost 4; bases outside the gene matches: 7. This CDR3 contains 16 residues. CDR1 SGHRS and CDR2 YFSETQ come from the germline V gene.

This clone was recorded a few times. V gene TRBV7-8 combines with J gene TRBJ1-2; the match to TRBD1 covers 11 bases. Germline V gene lookup returns CDR1 SGHVS and CDR2 FQNEAQ. The CDR3 runs 15 residues. The V gene end was trimmed by 2 bases and the J gene end by 2 bases; junction bases not matched to a gene: 1. As DNA, the CDR3 is TGTGCCAGCAGCTTAAGGACAGGGGGCAACTATGGCTACACCTTC. Encoded protein: CASSLRTGGNYGYTF.

This clone showed up just a few times. The rearrangement uses TRBV6-5 and TRBJ1-4; TRBD1 might be the D (6 bases). Germline V gene sequence: CDR1 MNHEY, CDR2 SVGAGI. CDR3 length: 14 residues. With 5 bases removed from V and 6 bases from J, the gap between germline ends came to 13 bases. The CDR3 sequence is CASSQTGLDEKLFF. CDR3 coding DNA: TGTGCCAGCAGTCAGACAGGTTTAGATGAAAAACTGTTTTTT.

This clone was detected a few times. The chain joins TRBV4-3 to TRBJ2-1; D ambiguous. V shed 0 bases and J shed 2 bases, with 8 bases lying between them. Germline CDR1 and CDR2: LGHNA and YSLEER. The CDR3 runs to 15 residues. The CDR3: CASSQESGAYNEQFF. CDR3 nucleotides: TGCGCCAGCAGCCAAGAGTCAGGCGCCTACAATGAGCAGTTCTTC.

The genes are TRBV4-1 and TRBJ2-1; 7 bases align to TRBD1. Germline assignment: CDR1 MGHRA and CDR2 YSYEKL. Unmatched junction bases numbered 8, after V lost 4 bases and J lost 5 bases. This CDR3 contains 15 residues. The chain's CDR3 is CASSPDRVPDNEQFF. The CDR3, as DNA: TGCGCCAGCAGCCCCGACAGGGTCCCGGACAATGAGCAGTTCTTC.